This T cell receptor (beta chain) is from a study of shared clonotypes between healthy human individuals (dated by TCRdb to 2019 to 2021). Regarding the study in general: A few men and a couple of women, aged 18 to 49 years, made up the cohort. To increase sequencing depth and limit assay-specific biases, TCR repertoire library preparation and sequencing were carried out by different laboratories using diverse techniques. Each donor's leukapheresis produced roughly between roughly 0.85 and 9.5 billion PBMCs. Blood TCR repertoires of about 5 healthy adults were deeply sequenced to estimate repertoire size and the extent of clonotype sharing between individuals. For each donor, three plates each were used for CD4 naive and CD4 memory, two plates were used for CD8 naive, and one plate was used for CD8 memory. Overall study results and their limits: Clonotypes shared by all four sorted-subset donors showed higher generation probabilities than non-shared clonotypes. Naive subsets generally had larger estimated clonotype richness than memory subsets did. Across a few donors, roughly 5.1% of naive CD4, approximately 3.6% of naive CD8, about 2.3% of memory CD4, and 0.3% to 0.45% of memory CD8 clonotypes were shared. Even with the large sequencing depth, rarefaction of the sorted-subset datasets indicated that sequencing was incomplete. Pairwise subsampling indicated that sequencing depth was expected to affect the degree of clonotype sharing among donors. Because the study included only a small number of donors, the genetic and exposure-history diversity represented was limited. Sampling was restricted to blood, and TCR repertoires in tissues likely differ from the TCR repertoires found in blood.

V is cut back by 3 bases and J by 7 bases, with 10 bases in the junction unmatched. Counted from cysteine to phenylalanine, this CDR3 has 15 amino acids. Only the CDR3 DNA is retained, 45 bases long and in frame from the first base. The germline V gene (reference sequence) yields MNHEY for CDR1 and SMNVEV for CDR2. Using the deep immunoSEQ assay, multiplex PCR amplified TCR CDR3 regions from genomic DNA. Extracted genomic DNA from each cell subset was distributed evenly across all wells of several immunoSEQ 96-well plates, and each plate was treated as a replicate. For sorted subsets, about 220 ng of genomic DNA, equivalent to 30,000 or so T cell genomes, went into each replicate PCR. The purified libraries were quantified using a Qubit 3.0 fluorometer, sized with a Bioanalyzer 2100, and then quantified again using the KAPA Library Quantification kit. Each immunoSEQ 96-well plate was sequenced on its own single-read 150-cycle Illumina NextSeq 550 flow cell. Under the source paper's analysis protocol: Because only junctional sequences without quality scores were contained in the immunoSEQ output, filtering matching that applied to full-length reads could not be performed. To assign V/J genes and CDR3, sequences were annotated using PyIR, a Python wrapper for IgBLAST v1.9, with IMGT germline references. Reads were filtered out if the reads had weak V/J assignments (E-value above 1e-6), no CDR3, stop codons, out-of-frame junctions, or ambiguous translated residues. A V3J clonotype was defined by an identical inferred V gene, J gene, and CDR3 amino acid sequence. Percentage overlap between repertoires was calculated by dividing the number of shared unique clonotypes by the size of the smaller repertoire. Richness of each repertoire was evaluated using RTK rarefaction, the Chao1 estimator, and Recon v2.1 estimates of unobserved clonotypes. Generation probabilities for all TCRbeta clonotypes obtained by the gDNA method from a few donors were computed using OLGA. TCRdb holds this immuneACCESS table with in-frame rearrangements only. Some clones are missing; in checked studies, unresolved V genes explain under half, and the rest has no known cause. Clonal size and the V and J genes are those of that table, whereas D and trimming came from the DNA. In this sample the table shows around 2,100,000 clones, around 96% of which occur a single time. The top ten clonotypes cover around 1.2% of the sample.

CD8 naive samples were obtained by positive selection for CCR7 among CD45RO-negative cells, yielding a CD45RA+CCR7+ population from which TemRA cells were excluded. The donors were healthy, HIV-negative adults with no recently reported acute infections or vaccinations. Only Caucasian adults living in Nashville, Tennessee, USA were represented among the donors. Blood was obtained by leukapheresis, after which PBMCs were separated by Ficoll-Histopaque density gradient centrifugation and cryopreserved in liquid nitrogen vapor phase. Purity and quantity of every magnetically sorted T cell population were checked by analytical flow cytometry. Each sorted fraction had its genomic DNA isolated and then quantified by UV absorbance on a Nanodrop 2000c. About this clone: No cognate antigen has been identified for it. Nothing much larger sits one base from this clone, and base qualities are not available.

The clonotype was recovered from a man younger than 35 in good health. Here the chain combines TRBV27 and TRBJ1-1; TRBD1 lines up with 8 middle nucleotides. Material for sequencing was naive CD8+ T cells sorted from blood. This specimen's cell subset or site label, per the study, means: CD45RA+CCR7+. The sequenced DNA: TGTGCCAGCAGTTTGGACCCAGGGGGCGCCGGTGAAGCTTTCTTT. This sequence encodes CASSLDPGGAGEAFF.